This TCR beta chain was observed in a study of T-cell memory formation after mild COVID-19. Study-level points and caveats: Cross-reactive memory seemingly joined, as some responding clones were found in pre-infection memory.

The CDR3 has 13 amino acids. V lost 4 bases to trimming and J lost 2 bases, with 9 bases between them. The germline V gene has CDR1 SQVTM and CDR2 ANQGSEA. This clonotype was seen repeatedly, ten times or more. What it binds is not known. It was 5'RACE with constant-segment primers that produced the TCR alpha and TCR beta cDNA libraries, which carried sample barcodes and UMIs. TCRdb reanalysed the 5' RACE reads using MiXCR and keeps one entry per CDR3 protein. The sample records 350,000 to 500,000 distinct CDR3 sequences, 20% to 30% being singletons. The TCR was taken from an adult woman who had mild COVID-19 (a few samples of this study predate the infection). Cell type and time point are not known. The chain couples TRBV29-1 to TRBJ2-1; D might be TRBD1 (5 bases). The sequenced sample was PBMCs or a T cell subset sorted from them (not recorded which). The DNA for the CDR3 is TGCAGCGTTGGGCAGGGTCCCTACAATGAGCAGTTCTTC. Encoded protein: CSVGQGPYNEQFF.